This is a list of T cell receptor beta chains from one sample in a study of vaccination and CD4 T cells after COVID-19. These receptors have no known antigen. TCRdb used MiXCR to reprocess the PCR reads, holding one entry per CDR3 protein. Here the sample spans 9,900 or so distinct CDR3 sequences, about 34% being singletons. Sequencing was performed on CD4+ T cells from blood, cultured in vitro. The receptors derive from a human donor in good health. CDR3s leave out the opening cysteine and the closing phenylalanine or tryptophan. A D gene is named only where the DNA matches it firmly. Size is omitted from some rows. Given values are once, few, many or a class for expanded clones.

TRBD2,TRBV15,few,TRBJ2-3,ATSRVLSGMLTDTQY
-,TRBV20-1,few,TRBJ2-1,SARTASSYNEQF
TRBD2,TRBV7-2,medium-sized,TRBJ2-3,ASSLAGGPTDTQY
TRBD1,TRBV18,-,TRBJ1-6,ASQTGAKESPLH
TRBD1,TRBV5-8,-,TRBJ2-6,ASSADRSSSGANVLT
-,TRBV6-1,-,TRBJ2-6,ASSPREGFGGGANVLT
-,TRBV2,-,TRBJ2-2,ASRIRAGLVTGELF
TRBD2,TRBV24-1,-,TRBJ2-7,ATSPGRGLAAFSYEQY
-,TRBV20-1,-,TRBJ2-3,SARDLRLSTDTQY
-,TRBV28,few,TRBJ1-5,ASIAGGGGNQPQH
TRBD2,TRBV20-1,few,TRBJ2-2,SAPTSEVLELF
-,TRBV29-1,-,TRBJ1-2,SVDLGRRYT
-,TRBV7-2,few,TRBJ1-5,ASSLITGRNQPQH
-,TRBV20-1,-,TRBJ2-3,SARVVADKAQY
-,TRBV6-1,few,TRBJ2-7,ASSAPVEQY
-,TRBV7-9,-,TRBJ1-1,ASSSGGLTEAF
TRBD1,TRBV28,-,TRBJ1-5,ASSLGTGNQPQH
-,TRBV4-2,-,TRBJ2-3,ASSQWGDSDTQY
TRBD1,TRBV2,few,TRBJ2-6,ATFPGQQVSGANVLT
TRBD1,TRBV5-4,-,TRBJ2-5,ASSFGPDRAQETQY
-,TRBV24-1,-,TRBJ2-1,ATSDFPPGNEQF
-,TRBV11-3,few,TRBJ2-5,ASSRDSQETQY
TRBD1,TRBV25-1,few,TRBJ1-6,ASSELDRPNSPLH
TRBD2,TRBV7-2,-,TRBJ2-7,ASSSGTSGLAYEQY